This T cell receptor (beta chain) was identified in a study of PD-1 blockade in classical Hodgkin lymphoma. All patients relapsed after autologous stem cell transplantation, and brentuximab vedotin exposure varied. Best response was recorded as complete response, partial response or progressive disease. CDR1 is WSHSY, CDR2 SAAADI, per germline. The germline V and J ends were trimmed by 6 bases and 9 bases, with 15 bases remaining between them. The CDR3 is 13 amino acids. Method: immunoSEQ multiplex PCR; TCRdb's copy keeps in-frame clones and lacks some. The sample lists over 25,000 clones, 86% seen once, with roughly 2.6% in the top ten.

The sequences come from peripheral blood mononuclear cells (PBMCs), collected at baseline. The sequence derives from a human donor with classical Hodgkin lymphoma. This chain links TRBV10-2 with TRBJ2-1; D possibly corresponds to TRBD2 (5 bases). For the CDR3, the DNA is TGCGCCAGCAGCCCGGGATCCATTGGTGAGCAGTTCTTC. Translating it yields CASSPGSIGEQFF.